This T cell receptor (beta chain) comes out of a study of blood T cell repertoires in COVID-19. Study context: The United States, Italy and Spain were the sources of the acute and convalescent COVID-19 samples. The analysed material was cDNA or gDNA that came from T cells, B-cell-depleted T cells, or PBMCs.

Germline V gene data show CDR1 as SGHTA and CDR2 as FQGNSA. The V gene lost 5 bases and the J gene lost 2 bases, with 19 bases spanning the gap. CDR3 length: 16 residues. While infection was still active, Seattle patients were enrolled and then followed longitudinally. Here immunoSEQ multiplex PCR was the method, and the copy in TCRdb shows in-frame clones only, minus some. The data hold a few hundred thousand clones, with roughly 90% observed a single time. The chain has TRBV7-2 and TRBJ2-7; TRBD2 might be the D (6 bases). The sequenced sample consisted of peripheral blood. This TCR derives from a woman in her twenties or thirties with COVID-19, enrolled during active disease. In DNA form, the CDR3 reads TGTGCCAGCAGCGCCCTCCGGGGGAGTCTCGCCTACGAGCAGTACTTC. Translating it yields CASSALRGSLAYEQYF.